This TCR beta chain was recovered during a study of T cells in Graves' hyperthyroidism and ophthalmopathy. Germline CDR1 and CDR2: GTSNPN and SVGIG (reference sequence). There are 18 residues in the CDR3. Trimming stripped 0 bases from V and 4 bases from J, with 24 bases between. Patients aged 18 to 65 with hyperthyroidism were newly diagnosed, with duration under 2 months. Source material for PBMCs was over 7.5 ml fresh peripheral blood. This clonotype was seen many times. Template material for amplifying TCR beta CDR3 regions consisted of RNA transcripts. The HTBI primer set served for first-round RT-PCR of the TCR CDR3. Via MiXCR, TCRdb re-called the multiplex PCR reads, giving one row per CDR3 protein. The sample has 300,000 to 450,000 distinct CDR3 sequences; approximately 15% are singletons.

The chain recombines TRBV30 with TRBJ1-2; no clear D. Material: blood. This sequence was found in a woman in her sixties or seventies with Graves' hyperthyroidism. The CDR3 sequence: CAWSVMRQSLREVYGYTF. The CDR3, as DNA: TGTGCCTGGAGTGTAATGCGGCAGTCCCTTCGGGAGGTCTATGGCTACACCTTC. The variable domain in full, completed from reference TRBV30 and TRBJ1-2, reads SQTIHQWPATLVQPVGSPLSLECTVEGTSNPNLYWYRQAAGRGLQLLFYSVGIGQISSEVPQNLSASRPQDRQFILSSKKLLLSDSGFYLCAWSVMRQSLREVYGYTFGSGTRLTVV.